This T cell receptor (beta chain) was found in a study of tumor-infiltrating lymphocytes in oesophageal squamous cell carcinoma. From the PCR reads, TCRdb called clonotypes with MiXCR, one entry per CDR3 protein. The sample consists of roughly 13,000 distinct CDR3 sequences, 40% to 50% of them appearing once. The CDR3 covers 14 residues. Germline assignment: CDR1 KGHDR and CDR2 SFDVKD. Sequencing was carried out using blood. The clonotype comes from a male donor with esophageal squamous cell carcinoma. The V gene is TRBV24-1, the J gene TRBJ2-5; weak D call: TRBD1 (5 bases). Matching the DNA end better, TRBJ2-7 makes the J call doubtful. CDR3 in DNA: TGTGCCACCAGTGAGTCCGCAGGGAATGACGAGCAGTACTTC. Amino acids: CATSESAGNDEQYF.